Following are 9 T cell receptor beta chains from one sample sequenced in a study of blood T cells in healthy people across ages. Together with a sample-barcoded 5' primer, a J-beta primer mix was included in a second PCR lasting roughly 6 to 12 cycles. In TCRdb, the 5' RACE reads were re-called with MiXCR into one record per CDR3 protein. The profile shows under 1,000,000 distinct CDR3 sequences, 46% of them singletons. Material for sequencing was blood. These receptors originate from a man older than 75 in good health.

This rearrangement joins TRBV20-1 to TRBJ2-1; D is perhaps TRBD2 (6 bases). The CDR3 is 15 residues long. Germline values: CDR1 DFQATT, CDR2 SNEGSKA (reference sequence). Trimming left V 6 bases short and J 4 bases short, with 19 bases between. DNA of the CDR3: TGCAGTGCAAAGGATGGGACTGACCCTTACAATGAGCAGTTCTTC. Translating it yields CSAKDGTDPYNEQFF.

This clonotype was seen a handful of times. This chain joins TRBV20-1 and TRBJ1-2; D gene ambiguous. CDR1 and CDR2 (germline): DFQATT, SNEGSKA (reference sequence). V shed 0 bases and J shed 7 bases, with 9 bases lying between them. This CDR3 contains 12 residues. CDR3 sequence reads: CSARDDEGGYTF. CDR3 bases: TGCAGTGCTAGAGATGATGAGGGTGGCTACACCTTC.

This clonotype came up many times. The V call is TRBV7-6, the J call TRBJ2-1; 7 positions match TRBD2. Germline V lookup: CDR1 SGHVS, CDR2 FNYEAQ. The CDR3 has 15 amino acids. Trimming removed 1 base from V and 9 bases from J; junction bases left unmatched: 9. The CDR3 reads CASSLDVAGVAEQFF. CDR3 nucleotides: TGTGCCAGCAGCTTAGATGTGGCGGGGGTGGCTGAGCAGTTCTTC.

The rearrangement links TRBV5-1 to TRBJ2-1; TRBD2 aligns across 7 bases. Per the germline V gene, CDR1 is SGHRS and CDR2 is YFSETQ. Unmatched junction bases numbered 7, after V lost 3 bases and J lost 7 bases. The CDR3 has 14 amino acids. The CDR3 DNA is TGCGCCAGCAGCTCCCCGGCGCGGGAGAATGAGCAGTTCTTC. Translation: CASSSPARENEQFF.

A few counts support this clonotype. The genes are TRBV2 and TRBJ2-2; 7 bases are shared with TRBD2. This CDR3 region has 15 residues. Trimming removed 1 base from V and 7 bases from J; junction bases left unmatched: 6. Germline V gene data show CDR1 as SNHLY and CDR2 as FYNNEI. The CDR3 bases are TGTGCCAGCAGTGAAGTTACCGGGGGGTTCGGGGAGCTGTTTTTT. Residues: CASSEVTGGFGELFF. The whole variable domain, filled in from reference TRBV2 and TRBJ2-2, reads EPEVTQTPSHQVTQMGQEVILRCVPISNHLYFYWYRQILGQKVEFLVSFYNNEISEKSEIFDDQFSVERPDGSNFTLKIRSTKLEDSAMYFCASSEVTGGFGELFFGEGSRLTVL.

In nucleotides, the CDR3 is TGCAGCGCCAGACAGGGGGCGGACGAGCAGTACTTC. It yields the protein CSARQGADEQYF. The rearrangement joins TRBV29-1 to TRBJ2-7; TRBD1 matches at 10 bases. Germline assignment: CDR1 SQVTM and CDR2 ANQGSEA. Trimming took 7 bases from V and 5 from J; bases not matched to a gene: 5. The CDR3 loop spans 12 amino acids.

CDR3 DNA: TGCGCCAGCAGCTTGGCCGGACTAGCGAACCCCCAAGAGACCCAGTACTTC. Residues: CASSLAGLANPQETQYF. The rearrangement joins TRBV5-1 to TRBJ2-5; 9 bases are shared with TRBD2. This CDR3 contains 17 residues. The germline V gene has CDR1 SGHRS and CDR2 YFSETQ. The V segment lost 0 bases and the J segment 1 base; nucleotides outside the gene matches: 7.

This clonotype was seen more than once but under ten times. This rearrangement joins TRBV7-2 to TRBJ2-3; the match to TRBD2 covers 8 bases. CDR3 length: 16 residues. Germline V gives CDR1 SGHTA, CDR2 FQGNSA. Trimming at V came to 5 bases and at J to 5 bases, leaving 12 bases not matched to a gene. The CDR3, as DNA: TGTGCCAGCAGCGCAGCCGTGAGGCGGGAGGAAGATACGCAGTATTTT. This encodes CASSAAVRREEDTQYF. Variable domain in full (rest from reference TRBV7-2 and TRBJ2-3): GAGVSQSPSNKVTEKGKDVELRCDPISGHTALYWYRQSLGQGLEFLIYFQGNSAPDKSGLPSDRFSAERTGGSVSTLTIQRTQQEDSAVYLCASSAAVRREEDTQYFGPGTRLTVL.

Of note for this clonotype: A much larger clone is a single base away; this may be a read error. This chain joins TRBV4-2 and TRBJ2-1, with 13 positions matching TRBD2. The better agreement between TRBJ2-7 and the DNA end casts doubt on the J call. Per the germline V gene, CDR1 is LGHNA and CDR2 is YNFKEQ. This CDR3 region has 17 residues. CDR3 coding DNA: TGTGCCAGCAGCCATACTAGCGGGAGGGTCTCCTACAATGAGCAGTACTTC. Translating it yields CASSHTSGRVSYNEQYF.